One sample yielded the 29 T cell receptor beta chains listed below, sequenced in a study of blood T cell repertoires in COVID-19. Clones were sequenced by immunoSEQ multiplex PCR, and TCRdb holds only the in-frame ones, with some missing. The profile shows 200,000 or so clones, about 80% of them singletons. Sequencing was performed on PBMCs or T cells enriched from blood (not recorded which). All receptors come from a man aged 35-49 years who had recovered from COVID-19.

This clone has a single count. The rearrangement links TRBV7-2 to TRBJ1-1; no clear D gene. With 2 bases removed from V and 0 bases from J, the gap between germline ends came to 10 bases. The CDR3 consists of 15 residues. Germline V gives CDR1 SGHTA, CDR2 FQGNSA. The CDR3 loop reads CASSLLSLLNTEAFF. The CDR3 bases are TGTGCCAGCAGCTTATTGAGTCTGCTGAACACTGAAGCTTTCTTT.

V gene TRBV4-2 combines with J gene TRBJ2-3; 9 bases fit TRBD2. With 3 bases clipped from V and 7 bases from J, the junction kept 8 bases outside the gene matches. From germline, CDR1 is LGHNA and CDR2 YNFKEQ. CDR3 length: 15 amino acids. The CDR3 bases are TGTGCCAGCAGCCATGACCCTAGCGGGGCGAATACGCAGTATTTT. Translated: CASSHDPSGANTQYF.

The chain has TRBV30 and TRBJ2-1; 7 bases line up with TRBD2. V lost 0 bases to trimming and J lost 5 bases; unmatched junction nucleotides: 7. The CDR3 length is 15 residues. Germline V gives CDR1 GTSNPN, CDR2 SVGIG (reference sequence). The CDR3 DNA reads TGTGCCTGGAGTGTACTCGGGAGGATCGACAATGAGCAGTTCTTC. This encodes CAWSVLGRIDNEQFF.

V and J are TRBV18 and TRBJ1-5; a weak D match, TRBD1 (6 bases). CDR1 and CDR2 from the germline V gene are KGHSH and LQKENI. The germline V and J ends were trimmed by 4 bases and 2 bases, with 9 bases remaining between them. The CDR3 sequence is 14 residues long. The CDR3 loop reads CASSQQGGNQPQHF. In DNA form, the CDR3 reads TGTGCCAGCTCACAACAGGGAGGCAATCAGCCCCAGCATTTT.

Only one count was recorded for this clone. This chain links TRBV4-1 with TRBJ2-3; 11 nucleotides match TRBD2. The junction had 8 bases not matched to a gene; V was cut back by 1 base and J by 5 bases. The V gene's germline CDR1 is MGHRA and CDR2 YSYEKL. CDR3 length: 17 residues. The CDR3 is CASSQVVTSGGLDTQYF. The DNA for the CDR3 is TGCGCCAGCAGCCAAGTTGTAACTAGCGGGGGACTAGATACGCAGTATTTT.

The chain carries TRBV19 and TRBJ1-1; D uncertain. V lost 7 bases, J lost 2 bases, and 14 bases lay in between. Germline CDR1 LNHDA, CDR2 SQIVND (reference sequence). The CDR3 runs to 14 residues. The CDR3 protein is CASKRGIPNTEAFF. CDR3 bases: TGTGCCAGTAAACGGGGTATACCTAACACTGAAGCTTTCTTT.

The gene calls are TRBV4-1 and TRBJ2-1, with D perhaps TRBD1 (6 bases). With 0 bases removed from V and 0 bases from J, the gap between germline ends came to 21 bases. CDR1 MGHRA and CDR2 YSYEKL come from the germline V gene. This CDR3 is 20 amino acids long. Here the CDR3 reads CASSQEFLAWGPGSYNEQFF. CDR3 coding DNA: TGCGCCAGCAGCCAAGAATTTTTGGCGTGGGGGCCGGGCTCCTACAATGAGCAGTTCTTC.

V is TRBV7-6 and J is TRBJ2-5; 7 bases map to TRBD2. After removal of 7 bases from V and 4 bases from J, the junction contained 12 bases not matched to a gene. From germline, CDR1 is SGHVS and CDR2 FNYEAQ. CDR3 length: 15 amino acids. CDR3 amino acids: CASTPGGFLGETQYF. The DNA for the CDR3 is TGTGCCAGCACCCCCGGGGGGTTCTTGGGAGAGACCCAGTACTTC.

The rearrangement links TRBV3-1 (or the pseudogene TRBV3-2) to TRBJ1-5; D is unclear. V lost 0 bases and J lost 0, with 18 bases in between. There are 19 residues in the CDR3. The germline gives CDR1 LGHDT, CDR2 YNNKEL (reference sequence). The CDR3 here is CASSQDPILQVYSNQPQHF. CDR3 nucleotide sequence: TGTGCCAGCAGCCAAGATCCAATCCTGCAGGTATATAGCAATCAGCCCCAGCATTTT.

The chain joins TRBV23-1 to TRBJ1-1; D is possibly TRBD1 (5 bases). TRBV23-1 is an ORF for which the function is uncertain. The CDR3 spans 15 residues. Trimming removed 0 bases at V and 5 bases at J, with 13 bases between. As DNA, the CDR3 is TGCGCCAGCAGTCAATCGCGGCAGGGTAAGACTGAAGCTTTCTTT. Translating gives CASSQSRQGKTEAFF.

This clone was counted once. The chain combines TRBV9 with TRBJ2-1, with TRBD2 identical over 16 bases. The CDR3 length is 18 residues. CDR1 SGDLS and CDR2 YYNGEE come from the germline V gene. Trimming cost V 3 bases and J 2 bases; bases outside gene matches: 5. CDR3 bases: TGTGCCAGCAGCGCGGGACTAGCGGGGGGGCCCCCCTACAATGAGCAGTTCTTC. The encoded protein is CASSAGLAGGPPYNEQFF.

The rearrangement uses TRBV6-5 and TRBJ1-1, with D possibly TRBD1 on 5 matching bases. Trimming pared 5 bases from V and 12 bases from J, leaving 16 bases between. The CDR3 has 12 residues. CDR1 MNHEY and CDR2 SVGAGI come from the germline V gene. The CDR3 reads CASSRGDRLSFF. CDR3 coding DNA: TGTGCCAGCAGTCGGGGGGATCGGCTCTCTTTCTTT.

A note on this clone: A read error may account for a junction end that differs from germline. The chain has TRBV9 and TRBJ2-5; TRBD1 agrees at 9 bases. The germline V gene encodes CDR1 SGDLS and CDR2 YYNGEE. This CDR3 has 16 amino acids. As DNA, the CDR3 is TGTGCCAGCAGCCCCGGGACAGGGCAATCCCAAGGGACCCAGTACTTC. Amino acid sequence: CASSPGTGQSQGTQYF. Full variable domain (missing parts from reference TRBV9 and TRBJ2-5): DSGVTQTPKHLITATGQRVTLRCSPRSGDLSVYWYQQSLDQGLQFLIQYYNGEERAKGNILERFSAQQFPDLHSELNLSSLELGDSALYFCASSPGTGQSQGTQYFGPGTRLLVL.

J is TRBJ1-1 and V is TRBV12-3 or TRBV12-4; 8 bases match TRBD1. Trimming took 7 bases from V and 8 from J; bases not matched to a gene: 6. The CDR3 loop spans 12 amino acids. CDR3 loop: CASTAGGREAFF. CDR3 nucleotides: TGTGCCAGCACCGCAGGGGGCAGGGAAGCTTTCTTT.

The chain carries TRBV19 and TRBJ1-4; 8 nucleotides align to TRBD1. From germline, CDR1 is LNHDA and CDR2 SQIVND (reference sequence). With 5 bases clipped from V and 2 bases from J, the junction kept 7 bases outside the gene matches. The CDR3 is made up of 16 amino acids. The CDR3 nucleotides read TGTGCCAGTAGTTTACGACAGGGGAGGACTAATGAAAAACTGTTTTTT. Protein: CASSLRQGRTNEKLFF.

V gene TRBV24-1 combines with J gene TRBJ2-1; maybe TRBD1 (5 bases). Trimming cost V 1 base and J 10 bases, with 10 bases left between them. Germline CDR1 and CDR2: KGHDR and SFDVKD. The CDR3 is made up of 13 amino acids. CDR3 sequence reads: CATSDFPGLEQFF. CDR3 DNA sequence: TGTGCCACCAGTGATTTCCCAGGGCTCGAGCAGTTCTTC.

This chain connects TRBV7-2 to TRBJ2-1; 8 bases are a match to TRBD2. CDR1 is SGHTA, CDR2 FQGNSA, per germline. J lost 9 bases, V lost 1 base, and 8 bases had no gene match. The CDR3 length is 15 residues. The chain's CDR3 is CASSLGTSSGGEQFF. The DNA of the CDR3 is TGTGCCAGCAGCTTAGGGACTAGCTCCGGGGGTGAGCAGTTCTTC.

This chain uses TRBV4-1 with TRBJ1-1, with D perhaps TRBD1 (5 bases). The V gene's germline CDR1 is MGHRA and CDR2 YSYEKL. The CDR3 has 15 residues. V lost 3 bases and J lost 4, with 15 bases in between. The DNA for the CDR3 is TGCGCCAGCAGCCAGGAGTCCGCAGGGATCACTGAAGCTTTCTTT. The encoded protein is CASSQESAGITEAFF.

The genes are TRBV27 and TRBJ1-2; D is ambiguous. Trimming pared 3 bases from V and 3 bases from J, leaving 8 bases between. The germline V gene encodes CDR1 MNHEY and CDR2 SMNVEV (reference sequence). The length of the CDR3 is 13 residues. The CDR3 reads CASSLSRYYGYTF. In DNA, the CDR3 is TGTGCCAGCAGTTTGTCCAGATACTATGGCTACACCTTC.

V usage is TRBV9 and J usage is TRBJ2-5; 11 nucleotides match TRBD2. CDR3 length: 17 amino acids. Germline lookup yields CDR1 SGDLS and CDR2 YYNGEE. After removal of 2 bases from V and 2 bases from J, the junction contained 8 bases not matched to a gene. CDR3 amino acids: CASSVGLAGGGQETQYF. The CDR3 bases are TGTGCCAGCAGCGTCGGGCTAGCGGGGGGCGGGCAAGAGACCCAGTACTTC.

The chain carries TRBV4-2 and TRBJ2-5; 10 bases are a match to TRBD2. The CDR3 consists of 16 residues. With V trimmed by 5 bases and J by 1 base, 7 bases remained unmatched. The germline V gene has CDR1 LGHNA and CDR2 YNFKEQ. DNA for the CDR3: TGTGCCAGCAGCGGAGCTAGCGGGGGCCTCCAAGAGACCCAGTACTTC. As protein: CASSGASGGLQETQYF.

The chain recombines TRBV13 with TRBJ1-2, with TRBD1 matching over 8 bases. Germline V gene data show CDR1 as PRHDT and CDR2 as FYEKMQ (reference sequence). The ends lost 4 bases at V and 8 bases at J; junction bases unmatched: 3. This CDR3 has 12 residues. The CDR3 protein is CASSSQGAGYTF. The DNA for the CDR3 is TGTGCCAGCAGCTCGCAGGGGGCCGGCTACACCTTC. The full variable domain, rest sourced from reference TRBV13 and TRBJ1-2, is AAGVIQSPRHLIKEKRETATLKCYPIPRHDTVYWYQQGPGQDPQFLISFYEKMQSDKGSIPDRFSAQQFSDYHSELNMSSLELGDSALYFCASSSQGAGYTFGSGTRLTVV.

This clone appeared a few times. The chain carries TRBV30 and TRBJ1-5, with 10 positions matching TRBD1. This CDR3 comprises 15 residues. Germline loops: CDR1 GTSNPN, CDR2 SVGIG (reference sequence). V was clipped by 0 bases and J by 7 bases; unmatched bases: 6. CDR3 in amino acids: CAWSVRTGGRQPQHF. CDR3 DNA sequence: TGTGCCTGGAGTGTAAGGACAGGGGGTAGGCAGCCCCAGCATTTT.

The chain recombines TRBV9 with TRBJ1-5; the match to TRBD1 covers 10 bases. V trimming: 4 bases; J trimming: 6 bases; junction bases outside the gene matches: 10. There are 16 residues in the CDR3. CDR1 and CDR2 (germline): SGDLS, YYNGEE. DNA for the CDR3: TGTGCCAGCAGCTCCGCCCCGGGACAGGGGAGTCAGCCCCAGCATTTT. Translation: CASSSAPGQGSQPQHF.

This clone has a single count. The chain couples TRBV5-5 to TRBJ2-5; 10 bases are a match to TRBD2. Germline-derived CDR1 and CDR2 are SGHKS and YYEKEE (reference sequence). J lost 4 bases, V lost 4 bases, and 10 bases had no gene match. The CDR3 extends over 16 amino acids. CDR3 sequence reads: CASSPVAGGLRETQYF. The CDR3 DNA is TGTGCCAGCAGCCCCGTAGCGGGGGGCCTTCGAGAGACCCAGTACTTC.

The chain recombines TRBV6-6 with TRBJ2-1; 10 bases are shared with TRBD2. The V gene end was trimmed by 0 bases and the J gene end by 6 bases; junction bases not matched to a gene: 5. Germline assignment: CDR1 MNHNY and CDR2 SVGAGI (reference sequence). The CDR3 is 16 residues long. This CDR3 is CASSYSLAGVGNEQFF. CDR3 nucleotides: TGTGCCAGCAGTTACTCTCTAGCGGGGGTAGGCAATGAGCAGTTCTTC.

The genes are TRBV30 and TRBJ2-3; 8 positions match TRBD1. The CDR3 has 14 residues. V shed 2 bases, J shed 6 bases, and the junction held 7 bases outside the gene matches. Germline V lookup: CDR1 GTSNPN, CDR2 SVGIG (reference sequence). The CDR3 here is CAWSQGANRDTQYF. The CDR3 DNA follows: TGTGCCTGGAGTCAGGGGGCTAACAGGGATACGCAGTATTTT.

CDR3 sequence (DNA): TGTGCCACCAGCAGAAGACTTGGTGAAGAGACCCAGTACTTC. Protein product: CATSRRLGEETQYF. The V call is TRBV15, the J call TRBJ2-5; unclear D gene. This CDR3 spans 14 amino acids. Trimming cost V 2 bases and J 3 bases, with 10 bases left between them. CDR1 LNHNV and CDR2 YYDKDF come from the germline V gene (reference sequence).

This chain links TRBV11-2 with TRBJ2-3; TRBD2 matches 8 bases. V gave up 5 bases and J gave up 1 base; unmatched junction bases: 8. The length of the CDR3 is 16 residues. Looked up from germline, CDR1 is SGHAT and CDR2 is FQNNGV. CDR3 loop: CASSPSFSGGTDTQYF. As DNA, the CDR3 is TGTGCCAGCAGCCCGTCGTTTAGCGGGGGCACAGATACGCAGTATTTT.